This T cell receptor (beta chain) was retrieved from a study of blood T cells in healthy people across ages. With a J-beta primer mix and a sample-barcoded 5' primer, a second PCR ran about 6 to 11 cycles. TCRdb recomputed calls from the 5' RACE reads with MiXCR, one row per CDR3 protein. The sample has fewer than 900,000 distinct CDR3 sequences; approximately 43% are singletons. Study-level results: There was a strong correlation between TCR beta diversity and naive T cell percentage.

Comment on this clonotype: Its antigen is currently unknown.

After removal of 8 bases from V and 0 bases from J, the junction contained 8 bases not matched to a gene. The CDR3 runs 16 residues. The specimen was blood. This chain joins TRBV12-3 or TRBV12-4 and TRBJ2-1; 9 bases agree with TRBD2. The clonotype was recovered from an older woman in good health. The CDR3, as DNA: TGTGCCAGCTCCATTTTAGCGGGGGACTCCTACAATGAGCAGTTCTTC. Its translation: CASSILAGDSYNEQFF.